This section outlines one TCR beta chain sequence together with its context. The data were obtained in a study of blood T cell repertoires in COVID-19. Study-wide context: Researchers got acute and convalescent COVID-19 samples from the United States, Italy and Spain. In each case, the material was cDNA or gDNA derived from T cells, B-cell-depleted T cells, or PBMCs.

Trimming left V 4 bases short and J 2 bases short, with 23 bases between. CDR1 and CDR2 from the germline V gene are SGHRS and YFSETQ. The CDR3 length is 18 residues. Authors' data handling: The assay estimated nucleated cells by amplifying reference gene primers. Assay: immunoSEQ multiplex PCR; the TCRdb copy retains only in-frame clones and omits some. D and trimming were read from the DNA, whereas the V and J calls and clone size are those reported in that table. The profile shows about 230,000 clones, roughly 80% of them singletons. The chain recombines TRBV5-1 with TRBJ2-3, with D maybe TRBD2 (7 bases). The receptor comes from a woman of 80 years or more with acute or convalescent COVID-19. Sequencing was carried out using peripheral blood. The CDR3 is CASSQKVSSGGPTDTQYF. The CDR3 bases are TGCGCCAGCAGCCAAAAAGTATCTTCGGGGGGCCCCACAGATACGCAGTATTTT.